Included here is one TCR beta chain sequence, with context. Antigen unknown. TCRdb passed the RACE reads through MiXCR, listing each CDR3 protein once. The sample has roughly 360,000 distinct CDR3 sequences; about 4.4% are singletons. Sample time point: patch test 1, 2 weeks after DPC sensitization. Treatment defined: therapeutic diphenylcyclopropenone sensitization with weekly scalp DPC. Deletions cut 5 bases from V and 2 bases from J, with 17 bases between. This CDR3 is 16 amino acids long. CDR1 is MNHEY and CDR2 is SVGAGI in the germline V gene. These data come from a study of human T cells and chemical hapten exposure. Findings of the study overall: There was a positive correlation between PT1 expanded TCR counts and patch test score.

The receptor was isolated from a woman between 45 and 60 years old with alopecia areata. Some clones in this sample may be carry-over from other donors' samples. Source: whole blood, taken in connection with sensitization to the hapten diphenylcyclopropenone (DPC). The chain couples TRBV6-5 to TRBJ2-3; weak D call: TRBD2 (7 bases). In DNA form, the CDR3 reads TGTGCCAGCAGTATCGGGGGGCCCCCGGTCACAGATACGCAGTATTTT. Translated: CASSIGGPPVTDTQYF.